The clone carrying this TCR beta chain was recorded a few times. Its antigen is not known. This specimen belongs to a study of OX40 agonist ivuxolimab in advanced cancers. Overall study context: Enrollees could have had prior anti-PD-1, anti-PD-L1 or anti-CTLA-4 therapy, which about 40% had received. Whole-study results and caveats: The study found that CD8+ T cells averaged more expanded clones than CD4+. Among expanded peripheral T cells, antigen specificity went undetermined. At 0.1 to 3.0 mg/kg, CD4+ and CD8+ blood T cells expanded clonally by week 6.

Profiled with immunoSEQ multiplex PCR; TCRdb holds only in-frame clones, not every one. The sample yields 65,000 to 75,000 clones, approximately 82% seen once. With 4 bases removed from V and 8 bases from J, the gap between germline ends came to 13 bases. This CDR3 has 14 residues. Germline-derived CDR1 and CDR2 are SGHKS and YYEKEE (reference sequence). The source was CD4+ or CD8+ T cells sorted from blood, collected in a trial of the OX40 agonist ivuxolimab. The V call is TRBV5-5, the J call TRBJ1-6; D call uncertain. This TCR came from an adult with an advanced solid tumor such as melanoma, head and neck, liver or kidney cancer. CDR3 in amino acids: CASSSGKWDSPLHF. The CDR3 bases are TGTGCCAGCAGCAGCGGAAAGTGGGATTCACCCCTCCACTTT.